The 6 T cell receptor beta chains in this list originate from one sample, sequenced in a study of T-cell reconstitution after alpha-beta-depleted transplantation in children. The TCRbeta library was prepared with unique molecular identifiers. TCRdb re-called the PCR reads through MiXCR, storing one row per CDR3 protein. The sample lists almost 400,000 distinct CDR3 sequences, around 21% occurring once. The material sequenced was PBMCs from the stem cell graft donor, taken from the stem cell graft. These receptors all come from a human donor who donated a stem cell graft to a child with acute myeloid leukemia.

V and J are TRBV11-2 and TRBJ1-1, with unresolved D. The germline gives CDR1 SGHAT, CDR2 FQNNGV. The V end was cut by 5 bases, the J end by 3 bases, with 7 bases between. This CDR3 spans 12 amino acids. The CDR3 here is CASSPPDTEAFF. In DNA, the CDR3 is TGTGCCAGCAGCCCACCCGACACTGAAGCTTTCTTT.

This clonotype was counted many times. As DNA, the CDR3 is TGCAGTGCTAGAGATCAGGGTTTAAGTTCACCCCTCCACTTT. It specifies CSARDQGLSSPLHF. V is TRBV20-1 and J is TRBJ1-6; D perhaps matches TRBD1 (5 bases). The germline V gene has CDR1 DFQATT and CDR2 SNEGSKA (reference sequence). V dropped 0 bases and J dropped 9 bases, with 12 bases sitting between them. The CDR3 loop spans 14 amino acids.

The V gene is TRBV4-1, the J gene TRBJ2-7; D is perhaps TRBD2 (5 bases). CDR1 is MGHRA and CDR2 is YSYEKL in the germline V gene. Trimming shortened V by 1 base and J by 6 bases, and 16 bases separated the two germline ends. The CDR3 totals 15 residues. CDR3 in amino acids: CASSQGPWSGVEQYF. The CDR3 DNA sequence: TGCGCCAGCAGCCAAGGCCCCTGGTCCGGGGTCGAGCAGTACTTC.

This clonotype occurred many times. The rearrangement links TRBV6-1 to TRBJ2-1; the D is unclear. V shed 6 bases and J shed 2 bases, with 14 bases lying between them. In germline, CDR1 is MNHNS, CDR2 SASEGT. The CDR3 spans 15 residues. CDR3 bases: TGTGCCAGCAGACCCTCTAGAGATCCCTACAATGAGCAGTTCTTC. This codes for CASRPSRDPYNEQFF.

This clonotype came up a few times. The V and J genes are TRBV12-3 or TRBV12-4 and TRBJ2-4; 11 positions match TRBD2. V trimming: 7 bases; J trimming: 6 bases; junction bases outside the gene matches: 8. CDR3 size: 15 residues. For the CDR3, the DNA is TGTGCCAGCACGCCTAGCGGGAGGACGATAAACATTCAGTACTTC. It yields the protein CASTPSGRTINIQYF.

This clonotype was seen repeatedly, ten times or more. The chain's CDR3 is CASSPRGGGNEQFF. The CDR3 DNA reads TGTGCCAGCAGCCCTCGGGGAGGGGGCAATGAGCAGTTCTTC. This sequence joins TRBV4-2 and TRBJ2-1; tentative D call: TRBD2 (7 bases). Trimming pared 4 bases from V and 6 bases from J, leaving 13 bases between. The CDR3 contains 14 residues. CDR1 LGHNA and CDR2 YNFKEQ come from the germline V gene.